This T cell receptor beta chain was profiled in a study of shared clonotypes between healthy human individuals. CDR1 and CDR2 from the germline V gene are MGHRA and YSYEKL. V lost 1 base, J lost 13 bases, and 11 bases lay in between. The CDR3 runs to 12 residues. TCRdb's copy holds only in-frame clones and misses some; the assay was immunoSEQ multiplex PCR. The sample records almost 750,000 clones, 55% to 80% being singletons. Notes on this clone: Its antigen is unidentified.

Study conclusions and caveats: Generation probabilities were higher for clonotypes shared across all four sorted-subset donors than for unshared ones.

The source is a woman aged 25-40 years in good health. The V call is TRBV4-1, the J call TRBJ2-4; D gene unclear. The sequenced material came from memory CD4+ T cells sorted from blood. The subset denotes: CD45RA-negative fraction. The CDR3 reads CASSQGEGAQYF. CDR3 DNA sequence: TGCGCCAGCAGCCAAGGGGAAGGTGCACAGTACTTC.